This T cell receptor (beta chain) was found in a study of human T cells and chemical hapten exposure. Study context: The variation in per-sample TCR yields arose mainly from small differences in pooled library volumes. Study-level points and caveats: In comparison with controls, expanded TCRs gave rise to a significantly larger number of large CDR3 similarity clusters.

TCRdb re-analysed the RACE reads in MiXCR, keeping a single row per CDR3 protein. Altogether 35,000 to 45,000 distinct CDR3 sequences are present, 10% to 15% being singletons, with the ten largest covering more than 1.5%. This clonotype was seen ten or more times. What it recognizes is unknown. Time point in this sample: pre-sensitization, week 0. Treatment indicated: therapeutic diphenylcyclopropenone sensitization with weekly scalp DPC. Unfractionated whole blood yielded the extracted total RNA. The sequences come from whole blood, collected in connection with sensitization to the hapten diphenylcyclopropenone (DPC). This receptor was taken from a woman aged 40 to 49 with alopecia areata. Some clones in this sample may be carry-over from other donors' samples.

The DNA of the CDR3 is TGTGCCAGCAGTCTCCCGGGGACAGGGTTCTACAATGAGCAGTTCTTC. Protein product: CASSLPGTGFYNEQFF. The J gene is TRBJ2-1, the V gene TRBV28; 9 positions agree with TRBD1. The CDR3 runs to 16 residues. Germline CDR1 is MDHEN and CDR2 is SYDVKM. J was trimmed by 3 bases and V by 5 bases; bases with no gene match: 8.